Listed below are T cell receptor beta chains from one sample, sequenced in a study of T cells after posttransplantation cyclophosphamide. Profiling relied on immunoSEQ multiplex PCR, and the TCRdb table lists in-frame clones only, not all of them. This sample yields 8,000 to 10,000 clones, of which about four fifths are seen a single time; around 16% belongs to the top ten. The specimen was PBMCs, collected around 2,000 days after a stem cell transplant with posttransplant cyclophosphamide. These receptors all stem from a female patient aged 40-50 years who received an allogeneic stem cell transplant from a related donor, was CMV-positive, and had no GVHD. Some T cells may have come from the graft donor. Each CDR3 is given without its conserved first and last residue.

v_call cdr3_aa
TRBV27 ASSPRTGGSGETQY
TRBV5-4 ASSLVGRGSYEQY
TRBV5-1 ASSRGTSGDNEQF
TRBV19 ASSITGNTDTQY
TRBV5-1 ASSLGSGQGLYEQY
TRBV5-1 ASGRDRVNTEAF
TRBV11-1 ASSRDRSEAF
TRBV7-3 ASSPGQGKNQPQH
TRBV11-3 ASSHPHGDEQF
TRBV18 ASSPQGAGANVLT
TRBV14 ASSQFGPGGDTQY
TRBV5-6 ASRGQGIDYGYT
TRBV27 ASSTTGYGYGYT
TRBV29-1 SVEGEGEKLF
TRBV18 ASSPGGGRNQPQH
TRBV6-5 ASSDRAYNSPLH
TRBV9 ASSVGGLAGGPLSPDTQY